This T cell receptor beta chain was retrieved from a study of shared clonotypes between healthy human individuals. Sequencing used immunoSEQ multiplex PCR; TCRdb keeps in-frame clones, though not all of them. The sample records more than 1,200,000 clones, around 98.5% being singletons. This CDR3 contains 14 residues. Germline V gene data show CDR1 as SGDLS and CDR2 as YYNGEE. Between the trimmed V and J ends, which lost 1 base and 0 bases, there was a span of 4 bases. The receptor comes from a man younger than 40 in good health. Sequenced material: naive CD4+ T cells sorted from blood. Noted subset: CD45RA+ positively selected. V and J are TRBV9 and TRBJ2-2; D is unresolved. The CDR3 protein is CASSVHTNTGELFF. The CDR3 coding sequence is TGTGCCAGCAGCGTACACACGAACACCGGGGAGCTGTTTTTT.